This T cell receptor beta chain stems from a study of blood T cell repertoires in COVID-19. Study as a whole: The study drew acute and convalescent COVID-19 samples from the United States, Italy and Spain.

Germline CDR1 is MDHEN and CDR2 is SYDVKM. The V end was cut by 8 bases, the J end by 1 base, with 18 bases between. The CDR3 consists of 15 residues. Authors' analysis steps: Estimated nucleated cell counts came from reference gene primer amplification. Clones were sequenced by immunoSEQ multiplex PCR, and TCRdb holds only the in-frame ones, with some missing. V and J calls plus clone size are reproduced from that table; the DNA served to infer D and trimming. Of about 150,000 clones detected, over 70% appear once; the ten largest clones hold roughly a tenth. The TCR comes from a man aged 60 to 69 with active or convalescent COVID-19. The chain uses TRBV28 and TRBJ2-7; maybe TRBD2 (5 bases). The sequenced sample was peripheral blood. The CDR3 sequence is CASLVGGGKSYEQYF. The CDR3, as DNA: TGTGCCAGCTTAGTAGGAGGAGGAAAGTCCTACGAGCAGTACTTC. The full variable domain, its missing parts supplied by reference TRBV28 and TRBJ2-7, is DVKVTQSSRYLVKRTGEKVFLECVQDMDHENMFWYRQDPGLGLRLIYFSYDVKMKEKGDIPEGYSVSREKKERFSLILESASTNQTSMYLCASLVGGGKSYEQYFGPGTRLTVT.